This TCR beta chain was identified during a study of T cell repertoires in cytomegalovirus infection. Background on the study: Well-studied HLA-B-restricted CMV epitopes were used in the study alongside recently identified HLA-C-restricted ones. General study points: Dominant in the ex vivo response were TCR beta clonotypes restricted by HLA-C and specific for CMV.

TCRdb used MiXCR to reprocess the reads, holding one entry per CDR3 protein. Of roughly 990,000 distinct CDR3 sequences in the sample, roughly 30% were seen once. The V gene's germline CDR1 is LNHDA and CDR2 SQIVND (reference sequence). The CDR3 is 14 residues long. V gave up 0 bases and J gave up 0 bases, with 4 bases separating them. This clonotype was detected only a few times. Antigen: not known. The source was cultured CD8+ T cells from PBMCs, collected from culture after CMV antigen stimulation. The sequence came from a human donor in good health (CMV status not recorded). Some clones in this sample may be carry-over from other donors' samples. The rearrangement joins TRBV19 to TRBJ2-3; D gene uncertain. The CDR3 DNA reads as TGTGCCAGTAGTATAGATCCGAGCACAGATACGCAGTATTTT. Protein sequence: CASSIDPSTDTQYF. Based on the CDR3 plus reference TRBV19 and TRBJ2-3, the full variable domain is DGGITQSPKYLFRKEGQNVTLSCEQNLNHDAMYWYRQDPGQGLRLIYYSQIVNDFQKGDIAEGYSVSREKKESFPLTVTSAQKNPTAFYLCASSIDPSTDTQYFGPGTRLTVL.